The sequence of this TCR beta chain was determined in a study of T cell changes during pregnancy in multiple sclerosis. Profiling relied on immunoSEQ multiplex PCR, and the TCRdb table lists in-frame clones only, not all of them. Of tens of thousands of clones in the sample, approximately 87% were seen once. The CDR3 extends over 15 amino acids. Per germline, CDR1 LGHNA and CDR2 YNFKEQ. J gave up 1 base and V 2 bases, and 4 bases lay outside the gene matches. This clone is judged medium-sized. V is TRBV4-2 and J is TRBJ2-7; 8 bases match TRBD2. The starting material was CD8+ T cells from peripheral blood mononuclear cells, obtained after pregnancy. This clonotype originated in a female donor with multiple sclerosis, enrolled in a pregnancy study. This chain's CDR3 is CASSQSRGGSYEQYF. CDR3 bases: TGTGCCAGCAGCCAAAGTCGGGGGGGATCCTACGAGCAGTACTTC.